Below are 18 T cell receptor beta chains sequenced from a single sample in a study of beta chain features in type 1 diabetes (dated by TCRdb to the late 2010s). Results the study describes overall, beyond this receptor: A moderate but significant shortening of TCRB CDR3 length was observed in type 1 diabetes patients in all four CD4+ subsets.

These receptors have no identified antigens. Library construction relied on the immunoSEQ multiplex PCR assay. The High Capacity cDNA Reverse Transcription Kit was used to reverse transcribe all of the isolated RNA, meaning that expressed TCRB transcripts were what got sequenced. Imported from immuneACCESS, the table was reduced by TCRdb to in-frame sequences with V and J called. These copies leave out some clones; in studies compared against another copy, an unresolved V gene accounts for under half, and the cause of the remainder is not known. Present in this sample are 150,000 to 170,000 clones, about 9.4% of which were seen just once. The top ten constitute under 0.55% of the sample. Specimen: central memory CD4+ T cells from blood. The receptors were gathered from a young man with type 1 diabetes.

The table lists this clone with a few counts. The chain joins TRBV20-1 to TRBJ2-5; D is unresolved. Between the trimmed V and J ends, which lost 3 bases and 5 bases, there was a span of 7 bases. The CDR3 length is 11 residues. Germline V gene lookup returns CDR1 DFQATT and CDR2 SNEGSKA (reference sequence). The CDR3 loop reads CSASNRETQYF. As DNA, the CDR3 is TGCAGTGCTAGCAATCGGGAGACCCAGTACTTC.

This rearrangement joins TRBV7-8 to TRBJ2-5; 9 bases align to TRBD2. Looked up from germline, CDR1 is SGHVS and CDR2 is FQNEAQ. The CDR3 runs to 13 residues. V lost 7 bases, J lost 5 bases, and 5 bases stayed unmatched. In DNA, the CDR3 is TGTGCCAGCAACCGGCTAGCGGGGGAGACCCAGTACTTC. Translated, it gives CASNRLAGETQYF.

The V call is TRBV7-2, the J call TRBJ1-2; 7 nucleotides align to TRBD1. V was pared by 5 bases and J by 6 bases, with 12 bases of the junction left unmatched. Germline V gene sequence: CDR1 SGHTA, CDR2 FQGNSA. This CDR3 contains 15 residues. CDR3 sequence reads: CASSISSDRIDGYTF. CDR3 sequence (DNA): TGTGCCAGCAGCATCAGCTCGGACAGGATCGATGGCTACACCTTC.

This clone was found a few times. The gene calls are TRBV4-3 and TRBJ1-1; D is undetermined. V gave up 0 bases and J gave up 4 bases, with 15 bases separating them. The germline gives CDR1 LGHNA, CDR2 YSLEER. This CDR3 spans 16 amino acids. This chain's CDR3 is CASSQDYGRHGTEAFF. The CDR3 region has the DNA TGCGCCAGCAGCCAAGATTACGGCAGGCATGGCACTGAAGCTTTCTTT.

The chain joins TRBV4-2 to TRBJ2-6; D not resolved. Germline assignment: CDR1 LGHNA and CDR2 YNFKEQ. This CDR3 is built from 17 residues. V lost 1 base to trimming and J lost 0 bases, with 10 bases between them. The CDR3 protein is CASSQGAANSGANVLTF. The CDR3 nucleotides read TGTGCCAGCAGCCAAGGGGCCGCTAACTCTGGGGCCAACGTCCTGACTTTC.

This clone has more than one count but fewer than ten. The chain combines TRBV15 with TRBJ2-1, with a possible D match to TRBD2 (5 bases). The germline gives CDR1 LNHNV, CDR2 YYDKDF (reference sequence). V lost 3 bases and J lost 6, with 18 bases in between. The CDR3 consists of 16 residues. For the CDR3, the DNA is TGTGCCACCAGCAGTATGACTGGCAGAGGGTTCAATGAGCAGTTCTTC. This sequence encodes CATSSMTGRGFNEQFF.

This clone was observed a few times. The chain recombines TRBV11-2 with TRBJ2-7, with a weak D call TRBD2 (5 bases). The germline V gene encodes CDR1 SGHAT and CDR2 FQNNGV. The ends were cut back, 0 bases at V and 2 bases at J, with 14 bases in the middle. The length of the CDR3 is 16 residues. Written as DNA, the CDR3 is TGTGCCAGCAGCTTAGACCGACGAGGGTCAACCTACGAGCAGTACTTC. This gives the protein CASSLDRRGSTYEQYF.

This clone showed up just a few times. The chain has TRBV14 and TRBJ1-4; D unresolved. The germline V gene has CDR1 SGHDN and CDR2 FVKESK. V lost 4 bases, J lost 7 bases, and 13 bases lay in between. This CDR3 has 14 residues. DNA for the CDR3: TGTGCCAGCAGCCGAATTCCGACTCGTGAAAAACTGTTTTTT. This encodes CASSRIPTREKLFF.

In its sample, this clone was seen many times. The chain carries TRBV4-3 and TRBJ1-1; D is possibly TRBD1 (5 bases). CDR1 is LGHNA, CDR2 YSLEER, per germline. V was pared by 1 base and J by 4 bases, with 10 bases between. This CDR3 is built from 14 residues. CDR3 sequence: CASSQVGQGTEAFF. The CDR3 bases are TGCGCCAGCAGCCAAGTAGGGCAGGGCACTGAAGCTTTCTTT.

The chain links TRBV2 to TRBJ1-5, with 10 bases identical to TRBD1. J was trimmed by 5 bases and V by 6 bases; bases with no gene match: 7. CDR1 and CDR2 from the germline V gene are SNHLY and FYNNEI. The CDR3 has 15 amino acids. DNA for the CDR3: TGTGCCAGCAGGTGGGACAGGGGATCGGATCAGCCCCAGCATTTT. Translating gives CASRWDRGSDQPQHF.

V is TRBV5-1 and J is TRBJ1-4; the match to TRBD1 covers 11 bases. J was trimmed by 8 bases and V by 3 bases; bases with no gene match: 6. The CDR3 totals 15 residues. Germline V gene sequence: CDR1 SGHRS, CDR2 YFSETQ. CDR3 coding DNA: TGCGCCAGCAGCTGGGGGACAGGGGGTGGCGAAAAACTGTTTTTT. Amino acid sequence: CASSWGTGGGEKLFF.

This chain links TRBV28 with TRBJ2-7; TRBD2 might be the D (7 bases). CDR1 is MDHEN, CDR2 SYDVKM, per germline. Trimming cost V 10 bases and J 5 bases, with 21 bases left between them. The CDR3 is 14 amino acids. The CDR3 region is CATLFGGGVHEQYF. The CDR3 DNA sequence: TGTGCCACCTTGTTTGGAGGGGGGGTCCACGAGCAGTACTTC.

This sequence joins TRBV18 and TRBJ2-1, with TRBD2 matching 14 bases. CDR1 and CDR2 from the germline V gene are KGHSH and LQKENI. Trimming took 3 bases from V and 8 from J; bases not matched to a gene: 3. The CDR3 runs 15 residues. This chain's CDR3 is CASSPGTSGRDEQFF. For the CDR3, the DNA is TGTGCCAGCTCACCCGGGACTAGCGGGAGAGATGAGCAGTTCTTC. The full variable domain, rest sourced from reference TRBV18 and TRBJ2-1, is NAGVMQNPRHLVRRRGQEARLRCSPMKGHSHVYWYRQLPEEGLKFMVYLQKENIIDESGMPKERFSAEFPKEGPSILRIQQVVRGDSAAYFCASSPGTSGRDEQFFGPGTRLTVL.

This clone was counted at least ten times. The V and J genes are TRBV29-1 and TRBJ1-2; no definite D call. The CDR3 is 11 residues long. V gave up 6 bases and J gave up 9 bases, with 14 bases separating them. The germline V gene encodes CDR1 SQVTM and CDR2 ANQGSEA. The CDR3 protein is CSVGRGASYTF. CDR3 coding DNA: TGCAGCGTCGGTCGGGGTGCAAGCTACACCTTC.

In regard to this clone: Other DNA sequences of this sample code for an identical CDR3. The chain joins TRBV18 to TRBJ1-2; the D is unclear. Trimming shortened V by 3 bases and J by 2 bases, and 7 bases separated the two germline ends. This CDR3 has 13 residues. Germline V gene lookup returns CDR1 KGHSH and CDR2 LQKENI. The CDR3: CASSPDSNYGYTF. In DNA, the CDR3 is TGTGCCAGCTCACCCGATAGCAACTATGGCTACACCTTC.

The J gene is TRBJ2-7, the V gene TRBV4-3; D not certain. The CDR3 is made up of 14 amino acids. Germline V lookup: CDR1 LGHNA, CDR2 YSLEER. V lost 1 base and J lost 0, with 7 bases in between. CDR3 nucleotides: TGCGCCAGCAGCCAAGTGGCCTTCTCCTACGAGCAGTACTTC. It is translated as CASSQVAFSYEQYF.

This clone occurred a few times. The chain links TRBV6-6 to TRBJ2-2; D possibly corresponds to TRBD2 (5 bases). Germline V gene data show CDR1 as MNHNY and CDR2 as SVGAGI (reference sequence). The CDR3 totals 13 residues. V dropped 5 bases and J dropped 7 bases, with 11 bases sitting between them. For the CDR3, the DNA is TGTGCCAGCAGTCCTTTTGGAGGCGGGGAGCTGTTTTTT. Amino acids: CASSPFGGGELFF.

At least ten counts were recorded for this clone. CDR3 coding DNA: TGCAGCGTTAGTAACACCAATCAGCCCCAGCATTTT. Encoded protein: CSVSNTNQPQHF. The chain employs TRBV29-1 and TRBJ1-5; D uncertain. CDR1 and CDR2 (germline): SQVTM, ANQGSEA. Trimming removed 5 bases at V and 3 bases at J, with 8 bases between. CDR3 size: 12 residues.